These 5 T cell receptor beta chains originate from one sample sequenced in a study of blood T cell repertoires in COVID-19. Data came from immunoSEQ multiplex PCR; TCRdb stores just in-frame clones and leaves some out. The sample lists around 440,000 clones; around 89% were seen once. Sequencing was performed on peripheral blood. The origin of the receptors is a woman in her forties or fifties with COVID-19, enrolled during active disease.

This clone came up once. This chain joins TRBV30 and TRBJ2-7; the D gene is possibly TRBD2 (6 bases). Germline lookup yields CDR1 GTSNPN and CDR2 SVGIG (reference sequence). Trimming left V 0 bases short and J 5 bases short, with 14 bases between. This CDR3 has 14 residues. In DNA, the CDR3 is TGTGCCTGGAGTGTACTTAGGGAGGTGGACGAGCAGTACTTC. Amino acids: CAWSVLREVDEQYF.

This clone was counted ten times or more. V is TRBV28 and J is TRBJ1-2; D gene ambiguous. This CDR3 region has 15 residues. Trimming shortened V by 6 bases and J by 4 bases, and 18 bases separated the two germline ends. Germline assignment: CDR1 MDHEN and CDR2 SYDVKM. The CDR3 sequence is CASRTPDGQAYGYTF. For the CDR3, the DNA is TGTGCCAGCAGAACTCCTGATGGTCAGGCCTATGGCTACACCTTC.

A single count supports this clone. Other DNA sequences in this sample translate to the same CDR3. The rearrangement links TRBV12-3 or TRBV12-4 to TRBJ1-6, with a weak D call TRBD1 (6 bases). This CDR3 is 13 amino acids long. The V end lost 1 base, the J end lost 8 bases, and 6 bases lay between the germline ends. The CDR3 region has the DNA TGTGCCAGCAGTTTAGACAGGGATTCACCCCTCCACTTT. Protein sequence: CASSLDRDSPLHF.

The rearrangement joins TRBV4-2 to TRBJ2-5, with a possible D match to TRBD2 (7 bases). V lost 0 bases and J lost 5, with 16 bases in between. Germline V gives CDR1 LGHNA, CDR2 YNFKEQ. This CDR3 is built from 16 residues. DNA of the CDR3: TGTGCCAGCAGCCAAGAAGGGGCGCGGGGGCTTGAGACCCAGTACTTC. Translation gives CASSQEGARGLETQYF.

The genes are TRBV21-1 and TRBJ1-4; the table gives TRBD1 as D, unverified against the DNA. TRBV21-1 is an annotated pseudogene. CDR3 size: 15 residues. For the CDR3, the DNA is TGTGCCAGCAGCAAAGTCCGGACAGGGTGCGAAAAACTGTTTTTT. Protein: CASSKVRTGCEKLFF.